Here is one T cell receptor beta chain with its context. No antigen is known for it. The data are from a study of OX40 agonist ivuxolimab in advanced cancers. Per germline, CDR1 SGHTA and CDR2 FQGTGA. The CDR3 consists of 14 residues. The germline V and J ends were trimmed by 2 bases and 6 bases, with 11 bases remaining between them. The study's findings and limits: CD8+ T cells (on average) carried more expanded clones than CD4+ T cells. Low normalized T-cell clonal expansion was also seen in some nonresponders. Circulating CD4+ and CD8+ T cells showed clonal expansion by week 6 at 0.1 to 3.0 mg/kg.

Exclusion of a patient followed from autoimmune disease history or systemic immunosuppression. Clones were sequenced by immunoSEQ multiplex PCR, and TCRdb holds only the in-frame ones, with some missing. Seen here are 66,000 or so clones, more than 70% observed once, and the top ten hold roughly 0.47%. V gene TRBV7-3 combines with J gene TRBJ2-1; a possible D gene is TRBD2 (6 bases). The material was CD4+ or CD8+ T cells sorted from blood, obtained in a trial of the OX40 agonist ivuxolimab. The TCR originated in an adult with an advanced solid tumor such as melanoma, head and neck, liver or kidney cancer. For the CDR3, the DNA is TGTGCCAGCAGCTTATGGAGGGAGTCCAATGAGCAGTTCTTC. Translating it yields CASSLWRESNEQFF. The full variable domain, its missing parts supplied by reference TRBV7-3 and TRBJ2-1, is GAGVSQTPSNKVTEKGKYVELRCDPISGHTALYWYRQSLGQGPEFLIYFQGTGAADDSGLPNDRFFAVRPEGSVSTLKIQRTERGDSAVYLCASSLWRESNEQFFGPGTRLTVL.